Listed here are 5 T cell receptor beta chains from one sample, sequenced in a study of technical replicates of blood from a few donors. Generated by immunoSEQ multiplex PCR, the TCRdb table keeps only in-frame clones and is missing some. The repertoire holds about 89,000 clones, with over 90% as singletons. What was sequenced was T cells isolated from PBMCs. Source of these receptors: a human donor in good health.

The genes are TRBV14 and TRBJ1-2; D perhaps matches TRBD1 (5 bases). Germline values: CDR1 SGHDN, CDR2 FVKESK. Trimming removed 4 bases at V and 4 bases at J, with 10 bases between. The CDR3 is 13 amino acids. The CDR3: CASSLRQFYGYTF. The CDR3 DNA follows: TGTGCCAGCAGCCTTCGACAGTTCTATGGCTACACCTTC.

The chain joins TRBV7-9 to TRBJ2-5; 8 bases match TRBD1. Trimming removed 3 bases from V and 5 bases from J; junction bases left unmatched: 14. CDR3 length: 17 residues. Germline-derived CDR1 and CDR2 are SEHNR and FQNEAQ (reference sequence). DNA for the CDR3: TGTGCCAGCAGCTTGTTGTTCCGGACAGGGCTGGGGGAGACCCAGTACTTC. Amino acid sequence: CASSLLFRTGLGETQYF. The full variable domain, its missing parts supplied by reference TRBV7-9 and TRBJ2-5, is DTGVSQNPRHKITKRGQNVTFRCDPISEHNRLYWYRQTLGQGPEFLTYFQNEAQLEKSRLLSDRFSAERPKGSFSTLEIQRTEQGDSAMYLCASSLLFRTGLGETQYFGPGTRLLVL.

This chain links TRBV2 with TRBJ1-1; 9 positions match TRBD1. V dropped 8 bases and J dropped 1; count of bases not matched to a gene: 5. Germline V gene sequence: CDR1 SNHLY, CDR2 FYNNEI. This CDR3 is built from 14 residues. In DNA, the CDR3 is TGTGCCAGCTGTTCGGGACAGGGGAACACTGAAGCTTTCTTT. Protein product: CASCSGQGNTEAFF.

The rearrangement uses TRBV14 and TRBJ2-7, with 9 bases identical to TRBD1. With V trimmed by 3 bases and J by 7 bases, 4 bases remained unmatched. The CDR3 totals 13 residues. Looked up from germline, CDR1 is SGHDN and CDR2 is FVKESK. CDR3 sequence reads: CASSQTGTGEQYF. The CDR3 region has the DNA TGTGCCAGCAGCCAGACCGGGACAGGGGAGCAGTACTTC. Filled out from reference TRBV14 and TRBJ2-7, the complete variable domain reads EAGVTQFPSHSVIEKGQTVTLRCDPISGHDNLYWYRRVMGKEIKFLLHFVKESKQDESGMPNNRFLAERTGGTYSTLKVQPAELEDSGVYFCASSQTGTGEQYFGPGTRLTVT.

The chain uses TRBV27 and TRBJ2-7, with 13 nucleotides matching TRBD2. This CDR3 is 18 amino acids long. Germline CDR1 is MNHEY and CDR2 is SMNVEV (reference sequence). With 5 bases clipped from V and 3 bases from J, the junction kept 13 bases outside the gene matches. The CDR3 DNA sequence: TGTGCCAGCAGTCTCGACAGGGGGAGGACTAGCGGGAGCTACGAGCAGTACTTC. Protein product: CASSLDRGRTSGSYEQYF.